Listed here is a single TCR beta chain. The antigen is not known. Method: immunoSEQ multiplex PCR; TCRdb's copy keeps in-frame clones and lacks some. The sample records approximately 120,000 clones, approximately 90% being singletons. During the collection period, no donor immune events like infections were recorded. This record belongs to a study of identifying expanded T cells in peripheral blood. Study-level findings and limits: Across healthy donors, higher total template counts meant significantly greater two-week count variance.

There are 16 residues in the CDR3. Trimming stripped 0 bases from V and 5 bases from J, with 17 bases between. Germline CDR1 and CDR2: MRHNA and SNTAGT. The origin of this receptor is a person aged 18 to 70 in good health. The sample taken for sequencing was blood. The chain employs TRBV6-4 and TRBJ2-7; D tentatively fits TRBD1 or TRBD2 (5 bases each). CDR3 sequence (DNA): TGTGCCAGCAGTGACTCGTGGGGGTTGGGCCTCCACGAGCAGTACTTC. This encodes CASSDSWGLGLHEQYF.